Below, 29 T cell receptor beta chains from the same sample are listed, as sequenced in a study of CD8 T cells in ankylosing spondylitis. Each CDR3 protein is one row after TCRdb ran MiXCR on the 5' RACE reads. Here the sample spans around 250,000 distinct CDR3 sequences, roughly 32% being singletons. Material for sequencing was blood, either unsorted or a sorted T cell fraction (not recorded which). Receptors were obtained from a male donor with ankylosing spondylitis or in good health (not recorded which).

This clonotype came up once. The chain couples TRBV5-1 to TRBJ2-1; D not certain. There are 12 residues in the CDR3. The germline CDR1 and CDR2 sequences are SGHRS and YFSETQ. Trimming removed 6 bases from V and 0 bases from J, with 4 bases in between. The DNA of the CDR3 is TGCGCCAGCAAGACCTCCTACAATGAGCAGTTCTTC. Amino acids: CASKTSYNEQFF.

V is TRBV20-1 and J is TRBJ1-1; D is unclear. The CDR3 consists of 12 residues. Germline V gene sequence: CDR1 DFQATT, CDR2 SNEGSKA (reference sequence). Trimming shortened V by 2 bases and J by 2 bases, and 6 bases separated the two germline ends. This chain's CDR3 is CSARLDNTEAFF. CDR3 DNA: TGCAGTGCTAGACTCGACAACACTGAAGCTTTCTTT.

This clonotype was counted a few times. One junction end disagrees with the germline gene, perhaps due to a read error. The chain links TRBV25-1 to TRBJ2-3, with D possibly called TRBD1 or TRBD2 (5 bases each). The CDR3 has 15 amino acids. Germline V gene sequence: CDR1 MGHDK, CDR2 SYGVNS. CDR3 in amino acids: CASREWGGRTDTQYF. DNA for the CDR3: TGTGCCAGCAGGGAATGGGGCGGGCGCACAGATACGCAGTATTTT.

This clonotype was found a few times. The chain combines TRBV19 with TRBJ2-1; the match to TRBD2 covers 12 bases. The germline V gene encodes CDR1 LNHDA and CDR2 SQIVND (reference sequence). This CDR3 spans 16 amino acids. V lost 5 bases to trimming and J lost 7 bases; unmatched junction nucleotides: 9. The CDR3 DNA follows: TGTGCCAGTAGTTTAAGGGCTAGCGGGGGGGTAAATGAGCAGTTCTTC. Protein: CASSLRASGGVNEQFF.

V gene TRBV12-3 or TRBV12-4 combines with J gene TRBJ2-7, with D perhaps matching TRBD2 (8 bases). This CDR3 contains 14 residues. Trimming took off 5 bases at V and 2 bases at J, with 13 bases between the two ends. The CDR3 nucleotides read TGTGCCAGCAGTCGACAGGGACTAGCCTACGAGCAGTACTTC. This translates into CASSRQGLAYEQYF.

This clonotype was counted between two and nine times. The chain is built from TRBV12-3 or TRBV12-4 and TRBJ2-3; the D call may be TRBD1 or TRBD2 (7 bases each). V was clipped by 5 bases and J by 1 base, with 13 bases between them. This CDR3 region has 15 residues. CDR3 sequence (DNA): TGTGCCAGCAGTCCAGGGGGGGCCGGCACAGATACGCAGTATTTT. Translated: CASSPGGAGTDTQYF.

The genes are TRBV28 and TRBJ2-1; D is undetermined. This CDR3 is 14 amino acids long. V was clipped by 6 bases and J by 4 bases, with 13 bases between them. Looked up from germline, CDR1 is MDHEN and CDR2 is SYDVKM. CDR3 amino acids: CASSPPRRYNEQFF. The CDR3 bases are TGTGCCAGCAGCCCCCCACGAAGATACAATGAGCAGTTCTTC.

V and J are TRBV20-1 and TRBJ2-7, with TRBD2 matching over 8 bases. V shed 0 bases, J shed 3 bases, and the junction held 7 bases outside the gene matches. The CDR3 has 15 amino acids. The germline CDR1 and CDR2 sequences are DFQATT and SNEGSKA (reference sequence). The CDR3 region has the DNA TGCAGTGCTAGAGATCCGGGGGGGCGACACTACGAGCAGTACTTC. This encodes CSARDPGGRHYEQYF.

This clonotype was observed a handful of times. V and J are TRBV5-1 and TRBJ1-3; no clear D gene. Germline CDR1 and CDR2: SGHRS and YFSETQ. CDR3 length equals 15 residues. Trimming removed 4 bases from V and 0 bases from J, with 11 bases in between. The CDR3 loop is CASSSGRTSGNTIYF. The CDR3 DNA is TGCGCCAGCAGCAGCGGACGGACCTCTGGAAACACCATATATTTT.

This clonotype appeared a few times. The genes are TRBV12-3 or TRBV12-4 and TRBJ1-2, with TRBD1 matching over 7 bases. With 7 bases clipped from V and 4 bases from J, the junction kept 6 bases outside the gene matches. There are 13 residues in the CDR3. The CDR3 bases are TGTGCCAGCACAGGGGGTAAAGGCTATGGCTACACCTTC. It encodes CASTGGKGYGYTF.

This clonotype was recorded once. The chain carries TRBV6-1 and TRBJ2-7; 7 bases match TRBD1. J gave up 2 bases and V 4 bases, and 5 bases lay outside the gene matches. From germline, CDR1 is MNHNS and CDR2 SASEGT. CDR3 length equals 14 residues. Written as DNA, the CDR3 is TGTGCCAGCAGTGCCTCCGGGACAGCCTACGAGCAGTACTTC. Amino acid sequence: CASSASGTAYEQYF.

V usage is TRBV12-3 or TRBV12-4 and J usage is TRBJ1-1, with D maybe TRBD1 (6 bases). This CDR3 is built from 15 residues. Trimming stripped 5 bases from V and 4 bases from J, with 17 bases between. The CDR3 DNA reads as TGTGCCAGCAGTCGTACGGGGGGCAAAGCCACTGAAGCTTTCTTT. It codes for CASSRTGGKATEAFF.

This clonotype occurred a few times. V is TRBV29-1 and J is TRBJ2-3; 7 bases fit TRBD1. V was pared by 3 bases and J by 2 bases, with 2 bases of the junction left unmatched. Germline CDR1 and CDR2: SQVTM and ANQGSEA. This CDR3 has 13 residues. CDR3 sequence: CSVDRGYTDTQYF. CDR3 bases: TGCAGCGTTGACAGGGGGTACACAGATACGCAGTATTTT.

The J gene is TRBJ2-5, the V gene TRBV28, with 12 bases lining up with TRBD2. The CDR3 extends over 15 amino acids. Germline V gene data show CDR1 as MDHEN and CDR2 as SYDVKM. J was trimmed by 3 bases and V by 2 bases; bases with no gene match: 1. CDR3 protein: CASSLLAGGKETQYF. In nucleotides, the CDR3 is TGTGCCAGCAGTTTACTAGCGGGGGGGAAAGAGACCCAGTACTTC.

J is TRBJ1-1 and V is TRBV2, with a weak D call TRBD1 (6 bases). V shed 9 bases and J shed 0 bases, with 11 bases lying between them. This CDR3 spans 13 amino acids. Germline CDR1 is SNHLY and CDR2 is FYNNEI. CDR3 in amino acids: CASLRDMNTEAFF. In DNA form, the CDR3 reads TGTGCCAGTCTGAGGGACATGAACACTGAAGCTTTCTTT.

This clonotype was counted a few times. The chain combines TRBV29-1 with TRBJ2-7; D is undetermined. Germline V gene data show CDR1 as SQVTM and CDR2 as ANQGSEA. V was shortened by 7 bases and J by 5 bases, with 12 bases between the two germline ends. This CDR3 comprises 11 residues. Here the CDR3 reads CSGAGPHEQYF. In DNA form, the CDR3 reads TGCAGCGGGGCAGGTCCGCACGAGCAGTACTTC.

This chain connects TRBV6-5 to TRBJ1-1, with unresolved D. Trimming pared 5 bases from V and 2 bases from J, leaving 18 bases between. The length of the CDR3 is 16 residues. The germline gives CDR1 MNHEY, CDR2 SVGAGI. CDR3 sequence (DNA): TGTGCCAGCAGTCACTTCGCGGAAGTCCCCAACACTGAAGCTTTCTTT. Amino acids: CASSHFAEVPNTEAFF.

The chain recombines TRBV10-3 with TRBJ2-5, with TRBD2 identical over 8 bases. With 4 bases clipped from V and 1 base from J, the junction kept 8 bases outside the gene matches. CDR1 and CDR2 from the germline V gene are ENHRY and SYGVKD. The CDR3 totals 16 residues. The CDR3 nucleotides read TGTGCCATCAGTGGTTTGCGGGGGGTCCGCCAAGAGACCCAGTACTTC. Its translation: CAISGLRGVRQETQYF.

This chain joins TRBV7-2 and TRBJ1-5; maybe TRBD1 (5 bases). Germline lookup yields CDR1 SGHTA and CDR2 FQGNSA. V gave up 6 bases and J gave up 4 bases, with 13 bases separating them. This CDR3 has 14 residues. As DNA, the CDR3 is TGTGCCAGCAGGTTCCCGGGGCCTAATCAGCCCCAGCATTTT. It translates to CASRFPGPNQPQHF.

This clonotype has ten or more counts. The chain links TRBV4-2 to TRBJ2-1; 7 nucleotides line up with TRBD2. V was pared by 0 bases and J by 3 bases, with 5 bases of the junction left unmatched. Germline V gives CDR1 LGHNA, CDR2 YNFKEQ. The CDR3 spans 16 residues. The CDR3 sequence: CASSQDWGGVYNEQFF. The CDR3 nucleotides are TGTGCCAGCAGCCAAGATTGGGGGGGAGTCTACAATGAGCAGTTCTTC.

This chain connects TRBV6-4 to TRBJ1-1; D unclear. The CDR3 sequence is 13 residues long. Germline-derived CDR1 and CDR2 are MRHNA and SNTAGT. The V gene lost 5 bases and the J gene lost 1 base, with 8 bases spanning the gap. CDR3 in amino acids: CASSKTPNTEAFF. The DNA for the CDR3 is TGTGCCAGCAGTAAAACTCCGAACACTGAAGCTTTCTTT.

The rearrangement links TRBV10-3 to TRBJ2-3, with TRBD2 matching over 8 bases. The germline gives CDR1 ENHRY, CDR2 SYGVKD. The V and J ends lost 10 bases and 0 bases, in that order; junction bases with no gene match: 9. The CDR3 has 15 residues. The DNA for the CDR3 is TGTGCCACCGACACTAGCGGTGCTAGCACAGATACGCAGTATTTT. It codes for CATDTSGASTDTQYF.

This clonotype has just a few counts. V and J are TRBV10-2 and TRBJ2-3; 11 bases align to TRBD2. CDR1 is WSHSY and CDR2 is SAAADI in the germline V gene. The CDR3 covers 16 residues. V lost 7 bases and J lost 6; bases outside the gene matches: 12. The CDR3 nucleotides read TGCGCCAGCACCTCTAGCGGGGGGATTTCTTCGGATACGCAGTATTTT. Encoded protein: CASTSSGGISSDTQYF.

The rearrangement joins TRBV20-1 to TRBJ1-5; 10 nucleotides align to TRBD1. Germline CDR1 and CDR2: DFQATT and SNEGSKA (reference sequence). Trimming cost V 3 bases and J 2 bases; bases outside gene matches: 10. The length of the CDR3 is 17 residues. The CDR3 nucleotides read TGCAGTGCTAGTATGCTCGGGACAGGGGACCGCAATCAGCCCCAGCATTTT. Translated, it gives CSASMLGTGDRNQPQHF.

J is TRBJ2-7 and V is TRBV7-8; D perhaps matches TRBD1 (6 bases). The germline gives CDR1 SGHVS, CDR2 FQNEAQ. The ends were cut back, 10 bases at V and 5 bases at J, with 12 bases in the middle. The CDR3 contains 11 residues. CDR3 amino acids: CATQGPHEQYF. The CDR3 nucleotides are TGTGCCACACAGGGTCCCCACGAGCAGTACTTC.

The table lists this clonotype with a few counts. The chain couples TRBV20-1 to TRBJ1-4; D call uncertain. The V end was cut by 5 bases, the J end by 8 bases, with 3 bases between. Germline lookup yields CDR1 DFQATT and CDR2 SNEGSKA (reference sequence). CDR3 length: 9 residues. The CDR3 DNA sequence: TGCAGTGCTGGGGAAAAACTGTTTTTT. Protein product: CSAGEKLFF.

J is TRBJ1-1 and V is TRBV5-1; D not certain. Germline V gene sequence: CDR1 SGHRS, CDR2 YFSETQ. CDR3 length: 13 amino acids. With 1 base removed from V and 3 bases from J, the gap between germline ends came to 7 bases. CDR3 nucleotides: TGCGCCAGCAGCTTGTGGTCGTACACTGAAGCTTTCTTT. Translated, it gives CASSLWSYTEAFF.

This clonotype was seen a handful of times. The genes are TRBV12-3 or TRBV12-4 and TRBJ2-7, with D hard to call. V lost 3 bases and J 6 bases, leaving 9 bases between the germline ends. This CDR3 has 12 residues. The CDR3 DNA reads TGTGCCAGCAGTTTGGGTCCGTTCGAGCAGTACTTC. Translated: CASSLGPFEQYF.

This clonotype was counted a few times. The chain recombines TRBV2 with TRBJ1-5; possible D gene TRBD1, 5 bases. Trimming removed 3 bases from V and 3 bases from J, with 18 bases in between. The CDR3 spans 17 residues. The V gene's germline CDR1 is SNHLY and CDR2 FYNNEI. This CDR3 is CASSDVWGGEANQPQHF. The DNA of the CDR3 is TGTGCCAGCAGTGATGTATGGGGCGGAGAAGCCAATCAGCCCCAGCATTTT.